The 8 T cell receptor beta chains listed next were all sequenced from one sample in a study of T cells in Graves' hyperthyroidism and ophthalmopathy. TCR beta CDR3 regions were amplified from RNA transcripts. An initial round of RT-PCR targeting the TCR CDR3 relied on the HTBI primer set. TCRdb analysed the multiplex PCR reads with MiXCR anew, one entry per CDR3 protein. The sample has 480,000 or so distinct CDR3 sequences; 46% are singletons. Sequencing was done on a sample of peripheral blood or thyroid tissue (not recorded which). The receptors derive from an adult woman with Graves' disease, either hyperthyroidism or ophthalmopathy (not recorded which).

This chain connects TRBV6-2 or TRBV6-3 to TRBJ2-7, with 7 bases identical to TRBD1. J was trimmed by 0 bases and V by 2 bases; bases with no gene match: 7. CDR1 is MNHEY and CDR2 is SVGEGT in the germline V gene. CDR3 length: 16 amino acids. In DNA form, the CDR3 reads TGTGCCAGCAGTTACACCAACAGGGGATTCTCCTACGAGCAGTACTTC. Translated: CASSYTNRGFSYEQYF.

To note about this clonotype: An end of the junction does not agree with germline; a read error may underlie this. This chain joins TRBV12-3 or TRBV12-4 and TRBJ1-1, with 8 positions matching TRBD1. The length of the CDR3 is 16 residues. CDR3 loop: CAGSSVAGTGNTEAFF. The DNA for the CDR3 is TGTGCCGGCAGTTCCGTTGCCGGGACAGGGAACACTGAAGCTTTCTTT.

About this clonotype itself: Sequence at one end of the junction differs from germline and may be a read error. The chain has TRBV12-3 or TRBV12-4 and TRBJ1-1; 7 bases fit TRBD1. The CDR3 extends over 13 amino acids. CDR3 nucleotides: TGTGCCAGCGGTTTACAGGGGAGAACTGAAGCTTTCTTT. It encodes CASGLQGRTEAFF.

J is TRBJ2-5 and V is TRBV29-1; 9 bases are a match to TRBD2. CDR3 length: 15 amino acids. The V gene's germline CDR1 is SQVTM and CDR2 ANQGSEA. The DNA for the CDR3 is TGCAGGGACCAAAGCGGGGGGAACCTAGAAGAGACCCAGTACTTC. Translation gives CRDQSGGNLEETQYF.

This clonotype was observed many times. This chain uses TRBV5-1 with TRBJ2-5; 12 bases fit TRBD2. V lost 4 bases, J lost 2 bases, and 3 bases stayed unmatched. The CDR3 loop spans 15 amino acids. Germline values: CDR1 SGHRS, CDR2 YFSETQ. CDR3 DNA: TGCGCCAGCAGCGGTGGGACTAGCGGGCAAGAGACCCAGTACTTC. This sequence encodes CASSGGTSGQETQYF.

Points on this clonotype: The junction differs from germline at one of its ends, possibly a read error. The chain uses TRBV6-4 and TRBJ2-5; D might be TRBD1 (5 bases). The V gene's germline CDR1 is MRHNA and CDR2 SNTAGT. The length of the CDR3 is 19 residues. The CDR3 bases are TGTGCCAGCGGTGACGCTTTACGAACTACAGGAATGAACCAAGAGACCCAGTACTTC. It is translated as CASGDALRTTGMNQETQYF.

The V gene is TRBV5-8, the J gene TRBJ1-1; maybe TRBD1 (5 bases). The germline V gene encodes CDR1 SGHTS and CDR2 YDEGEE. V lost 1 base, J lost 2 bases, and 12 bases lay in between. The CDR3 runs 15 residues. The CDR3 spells CASSLPGGTNTEAFF. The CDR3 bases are TGTGCCAGCAGCTTGCCGGGGGGAACAAACACTGAAGCTTTCTTT.

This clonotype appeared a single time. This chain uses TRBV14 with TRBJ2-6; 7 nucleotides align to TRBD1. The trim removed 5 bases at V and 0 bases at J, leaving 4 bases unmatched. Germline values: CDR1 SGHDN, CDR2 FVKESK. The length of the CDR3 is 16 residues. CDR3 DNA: TGTGCCAGCAGCGAAGGGGGCAGCTCTGGGGCCAACGTCCTGACTTTC. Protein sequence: CASSEGGSSGANVLTF.